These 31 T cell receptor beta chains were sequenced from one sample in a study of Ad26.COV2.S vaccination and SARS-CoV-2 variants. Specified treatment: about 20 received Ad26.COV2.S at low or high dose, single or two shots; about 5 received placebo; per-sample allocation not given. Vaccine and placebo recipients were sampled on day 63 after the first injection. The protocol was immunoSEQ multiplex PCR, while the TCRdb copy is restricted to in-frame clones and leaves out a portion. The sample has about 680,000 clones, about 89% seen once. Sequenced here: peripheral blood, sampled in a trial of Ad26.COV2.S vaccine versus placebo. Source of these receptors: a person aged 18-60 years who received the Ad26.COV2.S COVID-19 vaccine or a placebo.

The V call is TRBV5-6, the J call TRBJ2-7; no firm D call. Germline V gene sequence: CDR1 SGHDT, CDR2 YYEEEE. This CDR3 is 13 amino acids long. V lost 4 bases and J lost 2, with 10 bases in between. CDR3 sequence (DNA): TGTGCCAGCAGCCTGCCCTCGACCTACGAGCAGTACTTC. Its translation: CASSLPSTYEQYF.

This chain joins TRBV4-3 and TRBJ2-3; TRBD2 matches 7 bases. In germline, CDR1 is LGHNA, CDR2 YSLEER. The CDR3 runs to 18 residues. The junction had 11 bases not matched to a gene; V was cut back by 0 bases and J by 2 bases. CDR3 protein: CASSQDPHRRGVTDTQYF. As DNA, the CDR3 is TGCGCCAGCAGCCAAGATCCACACCGCCGGGGGGTCACAGATACGCAGTATTTT.

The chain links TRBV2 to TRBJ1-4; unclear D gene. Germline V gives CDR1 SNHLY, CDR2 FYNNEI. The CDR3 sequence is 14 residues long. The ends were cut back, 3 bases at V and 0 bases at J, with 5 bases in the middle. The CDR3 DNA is TGTGCCAGCAGTGATGGAGCAACTAATGAAAAACTGTTTTTT. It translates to CASSDGATNEKLFF.

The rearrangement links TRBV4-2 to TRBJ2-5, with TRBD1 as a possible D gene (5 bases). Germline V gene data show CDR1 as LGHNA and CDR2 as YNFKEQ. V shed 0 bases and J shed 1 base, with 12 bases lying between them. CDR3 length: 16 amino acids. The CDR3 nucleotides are TGTGCCAGCAGCCAAGAAGTAAGGGGCGCCCAAGAGACCCAGTACTTC. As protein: CASSQEVRGAQETQYF.

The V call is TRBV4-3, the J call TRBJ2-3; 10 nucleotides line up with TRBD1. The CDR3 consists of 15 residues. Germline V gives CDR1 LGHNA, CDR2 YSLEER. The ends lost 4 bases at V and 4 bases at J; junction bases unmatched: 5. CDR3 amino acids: CASSPRDRGSDTQYF. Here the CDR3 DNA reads TGCGCCAGCAGCCCCCGGGACAGGGGTTCAGATACGCAGTATTTT.

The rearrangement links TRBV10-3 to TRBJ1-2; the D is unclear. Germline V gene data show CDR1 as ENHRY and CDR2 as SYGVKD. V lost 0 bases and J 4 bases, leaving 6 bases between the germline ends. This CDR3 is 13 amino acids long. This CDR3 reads CAISESGIYGYTF. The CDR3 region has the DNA TGTGCCATCAGTGAGTCGGGGATCTATGGCTACACCTTC.

The CDR3 protein is CASSQDLQPGLYGYTF. Here the CDR3 DNA reads TGCGCCAGCAGCCAAGATCTGCAGCCCGGGCTATATGGCTACACCTTC. The chain couples TRBV4-3 to TRBJ1-2; no definite D call. The CDR3 runs to 16 residues. Deletions cut 0 bases from V and 5 bases from J, with 16 bases between. Per the germline V gene, CDR1 is LGHNA and CDR2 is YSLEER.

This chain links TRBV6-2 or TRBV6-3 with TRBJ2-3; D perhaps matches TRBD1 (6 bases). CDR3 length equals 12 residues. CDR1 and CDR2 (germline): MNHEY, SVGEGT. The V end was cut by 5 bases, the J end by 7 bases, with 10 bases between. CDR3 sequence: CASSTQGHTQYF. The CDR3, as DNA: TGTGCCAGCAGTACACAGGGTCATACGCAGTATTTT.

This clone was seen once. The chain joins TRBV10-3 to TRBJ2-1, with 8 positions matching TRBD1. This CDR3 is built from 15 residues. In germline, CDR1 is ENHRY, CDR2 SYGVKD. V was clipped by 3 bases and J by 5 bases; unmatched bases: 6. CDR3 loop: CAISDGDRRHNEQFF. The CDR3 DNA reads TGTGCCATCAGTGACGGGGACAGGCGCCACAATGAGCAGTTCTTC.

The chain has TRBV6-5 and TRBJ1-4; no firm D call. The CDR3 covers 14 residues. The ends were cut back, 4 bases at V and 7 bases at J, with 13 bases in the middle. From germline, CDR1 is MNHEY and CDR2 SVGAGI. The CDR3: CASSFQRVGEKLFF. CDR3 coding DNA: TGTGCCAGCAGTTTTCAGCGGGTGGGTGAAAAACTGTTTTTT.

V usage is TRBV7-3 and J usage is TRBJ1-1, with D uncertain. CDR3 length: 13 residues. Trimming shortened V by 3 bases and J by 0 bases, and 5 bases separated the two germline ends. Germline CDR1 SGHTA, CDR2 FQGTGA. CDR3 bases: TGTGCCAGCAGCTTTGAGCTGAACACTGAAGCTTTCTTT. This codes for CASSFELNTEAFF.

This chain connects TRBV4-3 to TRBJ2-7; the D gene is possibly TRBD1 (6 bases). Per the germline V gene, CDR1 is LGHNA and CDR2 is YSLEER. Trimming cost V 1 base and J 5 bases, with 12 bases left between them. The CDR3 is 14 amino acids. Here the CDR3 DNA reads TGCGCCAGCAGCCAAGTTTCAGGGGTCCACGAGCAGTACTTC. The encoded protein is CASSQVSGVHEQYF.

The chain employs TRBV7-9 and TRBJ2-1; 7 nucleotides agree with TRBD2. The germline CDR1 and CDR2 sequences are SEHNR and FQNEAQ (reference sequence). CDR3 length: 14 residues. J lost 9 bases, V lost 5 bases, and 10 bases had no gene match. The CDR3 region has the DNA TGTGCCAGCAGCCCAGAGGGAGGGGCGAGTGAGCAGTTCTTC. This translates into CASSPEGGASEQFF.

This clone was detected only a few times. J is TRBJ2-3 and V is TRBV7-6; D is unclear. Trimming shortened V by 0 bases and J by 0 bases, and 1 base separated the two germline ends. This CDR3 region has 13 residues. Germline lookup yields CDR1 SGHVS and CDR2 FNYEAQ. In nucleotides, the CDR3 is TGTGCCAGCAGCTTAGCCAGCACAGATACGCAGTATTTT. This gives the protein CASSLASTDTQYF.

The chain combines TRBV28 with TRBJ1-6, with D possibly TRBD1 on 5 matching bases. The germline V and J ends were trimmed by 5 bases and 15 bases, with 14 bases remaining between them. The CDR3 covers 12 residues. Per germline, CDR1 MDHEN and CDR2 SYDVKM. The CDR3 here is CASSRDVFNLHF. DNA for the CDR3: TGTGCCAGCAGTAGGGACGTCTTCAACCTCCACTTT.

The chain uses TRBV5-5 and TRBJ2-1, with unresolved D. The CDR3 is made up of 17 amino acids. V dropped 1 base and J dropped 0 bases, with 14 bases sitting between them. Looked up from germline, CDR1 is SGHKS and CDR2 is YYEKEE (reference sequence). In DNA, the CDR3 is TGTGCCAGCAGCTTGACTCTCGGCGTGCTCTCCTACAATGAGCAGTTCTTC. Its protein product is CASSLTLGVLSYNEQFF.

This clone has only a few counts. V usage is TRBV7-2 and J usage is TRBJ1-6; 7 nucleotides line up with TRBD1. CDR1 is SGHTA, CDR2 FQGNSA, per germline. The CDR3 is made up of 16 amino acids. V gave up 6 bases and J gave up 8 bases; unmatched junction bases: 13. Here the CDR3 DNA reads TGTGCCAGCAGACCCAGAACAGGGGATAAAGATTCACCCCTCCACTTT. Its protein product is CASRPRTGDKDSPLHF.

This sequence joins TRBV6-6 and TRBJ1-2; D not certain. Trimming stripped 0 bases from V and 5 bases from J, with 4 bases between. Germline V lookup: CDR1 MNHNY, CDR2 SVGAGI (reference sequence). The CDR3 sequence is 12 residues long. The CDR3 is CASSYSLYGYTF. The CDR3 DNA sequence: TGTGCCAGCAGTTACTCCCTTTATGGCTACACCTTC.

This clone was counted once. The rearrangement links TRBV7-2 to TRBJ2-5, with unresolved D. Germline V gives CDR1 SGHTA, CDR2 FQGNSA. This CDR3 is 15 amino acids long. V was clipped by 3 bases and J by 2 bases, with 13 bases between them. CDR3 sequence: CASSFAPTRQETQYF. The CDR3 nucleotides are TGTGCCAGCAGCTTTGCCCCTACTCGGCAAGAGACCCAGTACTTC.

CDR3 DNA sequence: TGTGCCAGCTCCGCGTGGGGACAGGGAAACAATGAGCAGTTCTTC. This translates into CASSAWGQGNNEQFF. The rearrangement links TRBV2 to TRBJ2-1, with TRBD1 identical over 9 bases. The J segment lost 5 bases and the V segment lost 8 bases, leaving 10 bases of the junction unmatched. CDR1 and CDR2 from the germline V gene are SNHLY and FYNNEI. This CDR3 is built from 15 residues.

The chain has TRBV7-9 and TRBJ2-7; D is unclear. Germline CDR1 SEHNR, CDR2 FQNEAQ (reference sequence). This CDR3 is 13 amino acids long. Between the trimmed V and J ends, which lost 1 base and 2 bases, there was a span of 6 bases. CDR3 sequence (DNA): TGTGCCAGCAGCTTAGACCCGGCCTACGAGCAGTACTTC. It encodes CASSLDPAYEQYF.

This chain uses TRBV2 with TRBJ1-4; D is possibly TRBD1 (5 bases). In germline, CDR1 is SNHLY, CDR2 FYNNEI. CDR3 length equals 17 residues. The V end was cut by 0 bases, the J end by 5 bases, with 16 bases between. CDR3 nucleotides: TGTGCCAGCAGTGAAGCCGCTCAGGGAGGGGAAAATGAAAAACTGTTTTTT. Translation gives CASSEAAQGGENEKLFF.

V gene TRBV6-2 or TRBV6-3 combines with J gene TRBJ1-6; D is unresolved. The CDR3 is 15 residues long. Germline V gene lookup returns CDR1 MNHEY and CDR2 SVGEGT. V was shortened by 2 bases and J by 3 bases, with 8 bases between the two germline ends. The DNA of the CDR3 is TGTGCCAGCAGTTACAAAGGCAGCTATAATTCACCCCTCCACTTT. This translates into CASSYKGSYNSPLHF.

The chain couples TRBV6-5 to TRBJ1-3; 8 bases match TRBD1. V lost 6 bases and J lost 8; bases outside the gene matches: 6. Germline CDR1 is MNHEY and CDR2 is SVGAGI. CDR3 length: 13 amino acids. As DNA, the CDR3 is TGTGCCAGCAGCGACAGGGGAAGACACACCATATATTTT. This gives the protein CASSDRGRHTIYF.

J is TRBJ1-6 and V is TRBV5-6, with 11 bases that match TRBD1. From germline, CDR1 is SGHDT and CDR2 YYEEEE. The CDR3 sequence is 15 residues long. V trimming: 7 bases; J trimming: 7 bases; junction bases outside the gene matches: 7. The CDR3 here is CASGTGGPWNSPLHF. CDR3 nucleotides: TGTGCCAGCGGGACAGGGGGTCCTTGGAATTCACCCCTCCACTTT. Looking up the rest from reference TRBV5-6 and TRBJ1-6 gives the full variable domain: DAGVTQSPTHLIKTRGQQVTLRCSPKSGHDTVSWYQQALGQGPQFIFQYYEEEERQRGNFPDRFSGHQFPNYSSELNVNALLLGDSALYLCASGTGGPWNSPLHFGNGTRLTVT.

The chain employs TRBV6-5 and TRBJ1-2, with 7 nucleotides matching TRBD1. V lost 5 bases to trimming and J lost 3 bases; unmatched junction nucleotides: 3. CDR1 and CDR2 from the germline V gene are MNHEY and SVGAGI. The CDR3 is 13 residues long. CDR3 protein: CASSRDSYYGYTF. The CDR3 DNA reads TGTGCCAGCAGTAGGGACAGCTACTATGGCTACACCTTC.

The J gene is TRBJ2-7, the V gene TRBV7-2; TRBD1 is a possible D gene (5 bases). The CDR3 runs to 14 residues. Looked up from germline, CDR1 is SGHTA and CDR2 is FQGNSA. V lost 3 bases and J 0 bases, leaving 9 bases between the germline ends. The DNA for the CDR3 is TGTGCCAGCAGCTTTACCAGGGACTCCTACGAGCAGTACTTC. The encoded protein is CASSFTRDSYEQYF.

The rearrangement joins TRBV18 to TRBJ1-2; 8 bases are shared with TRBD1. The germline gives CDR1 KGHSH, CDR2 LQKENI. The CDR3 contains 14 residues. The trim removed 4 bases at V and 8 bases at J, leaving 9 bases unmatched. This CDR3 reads CASSRTADREGYTF. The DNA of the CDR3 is TGTGCCAGCTCACGGACCGCGGACAGGGAAGGCTACACCTTC.

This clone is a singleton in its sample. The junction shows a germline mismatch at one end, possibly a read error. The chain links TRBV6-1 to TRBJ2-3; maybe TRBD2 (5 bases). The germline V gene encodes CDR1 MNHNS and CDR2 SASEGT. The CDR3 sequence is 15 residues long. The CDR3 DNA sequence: TGTGCCAGCAGCGAAGGAGGCTACGGGGAAGATACGCAGTATTTT. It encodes CASSEGGYGEDTQYF.

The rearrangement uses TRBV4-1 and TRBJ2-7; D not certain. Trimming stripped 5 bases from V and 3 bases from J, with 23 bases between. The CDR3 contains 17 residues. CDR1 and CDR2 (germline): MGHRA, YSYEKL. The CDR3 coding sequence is TGCGCCAGCAGCACCTTATACATTTCACGGGTTCTCTACGAGCAGTACTTC. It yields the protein CASSTLYISRVLYEQYF.

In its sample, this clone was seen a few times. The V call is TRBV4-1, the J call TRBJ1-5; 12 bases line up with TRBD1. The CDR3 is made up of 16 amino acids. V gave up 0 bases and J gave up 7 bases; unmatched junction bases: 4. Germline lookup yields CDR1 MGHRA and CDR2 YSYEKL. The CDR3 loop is CASSQEGQGAVQPQHF. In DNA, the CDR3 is TGCGCCAGCAGCCAAGAGGGACAGGGGGCGGTCCAGCCCCAGCATTTT.